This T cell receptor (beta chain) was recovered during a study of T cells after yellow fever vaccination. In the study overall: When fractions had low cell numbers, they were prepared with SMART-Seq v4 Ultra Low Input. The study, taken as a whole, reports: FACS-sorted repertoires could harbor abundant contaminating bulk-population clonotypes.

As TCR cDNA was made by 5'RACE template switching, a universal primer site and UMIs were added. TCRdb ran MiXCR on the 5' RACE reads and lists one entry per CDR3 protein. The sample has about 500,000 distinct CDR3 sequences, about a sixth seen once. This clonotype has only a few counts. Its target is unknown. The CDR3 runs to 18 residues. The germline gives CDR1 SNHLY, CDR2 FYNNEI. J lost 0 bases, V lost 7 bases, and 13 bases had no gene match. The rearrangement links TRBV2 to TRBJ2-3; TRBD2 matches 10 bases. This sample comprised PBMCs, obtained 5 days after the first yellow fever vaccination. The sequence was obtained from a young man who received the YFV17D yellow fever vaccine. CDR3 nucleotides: TGTGCCAGCAACCCACGGACTAGCGGACGGTCTAGCACAGATACGCAGTATTTT. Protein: CASNPRTSGRSSTDTQYF.